The clone carrying this T cell receptor (beta chain) was observed at least ten times. The data are from a study of T cells in Graves' hyperthyroidism and ophthalmopathy. Using RNA transcripts as the source, TCR beta CDR3 regions were amplified. Primed by the HTBI set, a first-round RT-PCR was run on the TCR CDR3. TCRdb fed the multiplex PCR reads into MiXCR, producing one record per CDR3 protein. The profile covers 200,000 to 300,000 distinct CDR3 sequences, with approximately 23% appearing a single time and around 40% taken by the ten largest. The clonotype comes from a woman in her thirties or forties with Graves' ophthalmopathy. What was sequenced was blood.

CDR3 protein: CASSQGYPISYEQYF. The CDR3 DNA reads as TGTGCCAGCAGCCAGGGGTACCCAATCTCCTACGAGCAGTACTTC. The chain combines TRBV4-2 with TRBJ2-7; D is ambiguous. Germline lookup yields CDR1 LGHNA and CDR2 YNFKEQ. This CDR3 has 15 amino acids. Trimming removed 3 bases from V and 0 bases from J, with 12 bases in between.